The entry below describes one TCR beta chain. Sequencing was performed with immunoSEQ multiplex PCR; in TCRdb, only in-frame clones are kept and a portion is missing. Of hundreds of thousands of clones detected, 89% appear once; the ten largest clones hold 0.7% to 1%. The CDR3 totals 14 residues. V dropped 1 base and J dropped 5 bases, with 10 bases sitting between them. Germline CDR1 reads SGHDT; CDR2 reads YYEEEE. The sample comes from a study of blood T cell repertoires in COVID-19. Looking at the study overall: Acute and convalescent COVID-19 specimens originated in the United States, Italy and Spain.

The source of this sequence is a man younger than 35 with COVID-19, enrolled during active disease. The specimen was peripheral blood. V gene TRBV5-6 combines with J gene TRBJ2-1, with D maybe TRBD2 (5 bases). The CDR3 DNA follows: TGTGCCAGCAGCTTGTTGGACTCTCACAATGAGCAGTTCTTC. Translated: CASSLLDSHNEQFF.